This TCR beta chain stems from a study of blood T cell repertoires in COVID-19. About the study: COVID-19 samples from acute and convalescent phases originated in the United States, Italy and Spain. T cells, B-cell-depleted T cells, or PBMCs supplied cDNA or gDNA.

This CDR3 has 15 residues. Germline-derived CDR1 and CDR2 are SGHNT and YENEEA. V lost 1 base to trimming and J lost 5 bases; unmatched junction nucleotides: 4. Under the authors' procedure: Quantification of nucleated cells was approximated via reference gene primer amplification. The method was immunoSEQ multiplex PCR; TCRdb's version includes in-frame clones alone and lacks a portion of them. For V, J and clone size, that table is used; D and trimming come from the DNA. The sample yields under 150,000 clones, around 84% seen once. The sample was peripheral blood. The chain links TRBV11-3 to TRBJ2-5; TRBD1 matches 10 bases. This clonotype was sampled from a human donor in a cohort sampled during active COVID-19. The CDR3 region is CASSLGQGAEETQYF. The CDR3 nucleotides are TGTGCCAGCAGCTTAGGACAGGGGGCCGAGGAGACCCAGTACTTC.